Each of the 19 T cell receptor beta chains below was sequenced from the same sample in a study of T-cell reconstitution after alpha-beta-depleted transplantation in children. A TCRbeta library incorporating unique molecular identifiers was prepared. TCRdb reprocessed the PCR reads via MiXCR and lists one record per CDR3 protein. The repertoire has 500,000 to 650,000 distinct CDR3 sequences, about 10% of them found once; the top ten carry 14%. The sequences come from PBMCs, mostly from graft donor cells, collected 180 days after TCRalphabeta/CD19-depleted stem cell transplant. The receptors were gathered from a female patient between 2 and 15 years old who had a stem cell transplant for aplastic anemia, so the T cells may come from the graft donor.

This clonotype was observed a handful of times. The CDR3 region has the DNA TGTGCCAGTAGTGGACAGGGGGCGAGAGGAAGCAATCAGCCCCAGCATTTT. Translating it yields CASSGQGARGSNQPQHF. This chain connects TRBV19 to TRBJ1-5; 11 bases are a match to TRBD1. V dropped 5 bases and J dropped 1; count of bases not matched to a gene: 7. The CDR3 consists of 17 residues. Germline V gene lookup returns CDR1 LNHDA and CDR2 SQIVND (reference sequence). Filled out from reference TRBV19 and TRBJ1-5, the complete variable domain reads DGGITQSPKYLFRKEGQNVTLSCEQNLNHDAMYWYRQDPGQGLRLIYYSQIVNDFQKGDIAEGYSVSREKKESFPLTVTSAQKNPTAFYLCASSGQGARGSNQPQHFGDGTRLSIL.

The V call is TRBV3-1, the J call TRBJ2-3; no clear D. The germline V gene encodes CDR1 LGHDT and CDR2 YNNKEL (reference sequence). This CDR3 has 13 residues. V lost 5 bases, J lost 5 bases, and 11 bases lay in between. This CDR3 is CASSARTIDTQYF. The CDR3 nucleotides read TGTGCCAGCAGCGCCCGTACGATAGATACGCAGTATTTT.

This clonotype was recorded at least ten times. The chain uses TRBV12-3 or TRBV12-4 and TRBJ1-2; 9 bases are a match to TRBD1. The ends lost 4 bases at V and 8 bases at J; junction bases unmatched: 8. The CDR3 is 14 amino acids. The CDR3 protein is CASSSWDRAGGYTF. The CDR3 nucleotides read TGTGCCAGCAGTTCTTGGGACAGGGCCGGGGGCTACACCTTC.

The V and J genes are TRBV29-1 and TRBJ2-1; possibly TRBD2 for D (6 bases). V dropped 4 bases and J dropped 13 bases, with 14 bases sitting between them. This CDR3 is 11 amino acids long. Germline V lookup: CDR1 SQVTM, CDR2 ANQGSEA. The CDR3 nucleotides are TGCAGCGTTGTGGACAACGGGGGACAGTTCTTC. As protein: CSVVDNGGQFF.

This clonotype has a handful of counts. The gene calls are TRBV20-1 and TRBJ1-2; TRBD1 matches 9 bases. The CDR3 has 11 residues. In germline, CDR1 is DFQATT, CDR2 SNEGSKA (reference sequence). This CDR3 is CSRDRDGGYTF. The CDR3 DNA follows: TGCAGCCGGGACAGGGACGGCGGCTACACCTTC.

The chain is built from TRBV12-3 or TRBV12-4 and TRBJ2-3; 9 positions match TRBD2. There are 15 residues in the CDR3. V dropped 6 bases and J dropped 2; count of bases not matched to a gene: 6. The CDR3, as DNA: TGTGCCAGCAGACTAGGACTAGCGCACACAGATACGCAGTATTTT. As protein: CASRLGLAHTDTQYF.

The chain links TRBV28 to TRBJ2-1; TRBD2 matches 11 bases. The trim removed 3 bases at V and 4 bases at J, leaving 5 bases unmatched. The CDR3 contains 16 residues. Germline CDR1 and CDR2: MDHEN and SYDVKM. CDR3 in amino acids: CASSLTSGVLYNEQFF. CDR3 bases: TGTGCCAGCAGTTTGACTAGCGGGGTCCTATACAATGAGCAGTTCTTC.

This clonotype was counted between two and nine times. The chain employs TRBV9 and TRBJ2-1, with D maybe TRBD2 (6 bases). The CDR3 totals 16 residues. Trimming pared 1 base from V and 0 bases from J, leaving 11 bases between. Germline loops: CDR1 SGDLS, CDR2 YYNGEE. The CDR3 protein is CASSVFGGYSYNEQFF. CDR3 sequence (DNA): TGTGCCAGCAGCGTATTCGGGGGATACTCCTACAATGAGCAGTTCTTC.

The chain recombines TRBV4-3 with TRBJ1-5; no clear D. Germline CDR1 and CDR2: LGHNA and YSLEER. CDR3 length: 14 residues. Trimming pared 1 base from V and 3 bases from J, leaving 7 bases between. CDR3 loop: CASSQGSYNQPQHF. As DNA, the CDR3 is TGCGCCAGCAGCCAAGGGAGTTACAATCAGCCCCAGCATTTT.

This clonotype was found a few times. This chain's CDR3 is CASSGTGGNTGSNQPQHF. Written as DNA, the CDR3 is TGTGCCAGCAGCGGGACAGGGGGCAACACAGGTAGCAATCAGCCCCAGCATTTT. V usage is TRBV12-3 or TRBV12-4 and J usage is TRBJ1-5, with 12 bases lining up with TRBD1. The V gene end was trimmed by 6 bases and the J gene end by 0 bases; junction bases not matched to a gene: 9. The CDR3 is 18 residues long.

The gene calls are TRBV7-3 and TRBJ2-1; 9 positions agree with TRBD2. Looked up from germline, CDR1 is SGHTA and CDR2 is FQGTGA. V shed 2 bases and J 7 bases; nucleotides not matched to a gene: 6. The CDR3 has 15 residues. The DNA of the CDR3 is TGTGCCAGCAGCTTAGGGCTAGCGGGAAGAAATGAGCAGTTCTTC. This encodes CASSLGLAGRNEQFF.

This clonotype was seen a few times. The CDR3 DNA is TGTGCCAGCAGACACGGACGGGGTCACTACGAGCAGTACTTC. Protein sequence: CASRHGRGHYEQYF. V gene TRBV28 combines with J gene TRBJ2-7; a possible D gene is TRBD2 (5 bases). Germline CDR1 is MDHEN and CDR2 is SYDVKM. Trimming took off 6 bases at V and 3 bases at J, with 15 bases between the two ends. The CDR3 has 14 residues.

There are many counts of this clonotype. The rearrangement uses TRBV5-1 and TRBJ2-3; TRBD2 matches 10 bases. The CDR3 has 16 residues. J lost 6 bases, V lost 1 base, and 8 bases had no gene match. The germline CDR1 and CDR2 sequences are SGHRS and YFSETQ. CDR3 nucleotides: TGCGCCAGCAGCTTGAAGAGCGGGAGGGCCGTTGATACGCAGTATTTT. Amino acids: CASSLKSGRAVDTQYF.

This clonotype was recorded a few times. The CDR3 DNA sequence: TGTGCCAGCAGTCCTCTAGCGGGCGCGTGGGATACGCAGTATTTT. It is translated as CASSPLAGAWDTQYF. The chain carries TRBV6-2 or TRBV6-3 and TRBJ2-3; 8 bases line up with TRBD2. The J segment lost 6 bases and the V segment lost 5 bases, leaving 10 bases of the junction unmatched. Germline assignment: CDR1 MNHEY and CDR2 SVGEGT. This CDR3 comprises 15 residues.

This clonotype has a handful of counts. The V gene is TRBV18, the J gene TRBJ2-7; 7 bases are shared with TRBD2. CDR1 KGHSH and CDR2 LQKENI come from the germline V gene. CDR3 size: 15 residues. V was clipped by 3 bases and J by 7 bases; unmatched bases: 12. The CDR3 loop reads CASSPGAGDYQEQYF. CDR3 nucleotide sequence: TGTGCCAGCTCACCCGGGGCGGGAGACTATCAAGAGCAGTACTTC.

Written as DNA, the CDR3 is TGCAGTGCTTATTCGACTAACCTGAGCGAGCAGTACTTC. Translation: CSAYSTNLSEQYF. J is TRBJ2-7 and V is TRBV20-1; D perhaps matches TRBD2 (5 bases). CDR3 size: 13 residues. Trimming stripped 5 bases from V and 6 bases from J, with 17 bases between. From germline, CDR1 is DFQATT and CDR2 SNEGSKA (reference sequence).

This clonotype was observed a few times. The rearrangement links TRBV29-1 to TRBJ2-1, with 14 bases aligning to TRBD2. Germline V lookup: CDR1 SQVTM, CDR2 ANQGSEA. Trimming removed 6 bases from V and 7 bases from J; junction bases left unmatched: 5. The CDR3 runs 14 residues. CDR3 amino acids: CSVGLAGVYNEQFF. CDR3 nucleotide sequence: TGCAGCGTGGGACTAGCGGGAGTATATAATGAGCAGTTCTTC.

This clonotype was found a few times. The chain employs TRBV6-2 or TRBV6-3 and TRBJ2-1; TRBD2 is a possible D gene (5 bases). V was cut by 4 bases and J by 2 bases, with 12 bases left in between. This CDR3 comprises 15 residues. The germline gives CDR1 MNHEY, CDR2 SVGEGT. The CDR3 loop reads CASSSLGLAYNEQFF. DNA for the CDR3: TGTGCCAGCAGTTCACTTGGACTGGCCTACAATGAGCAGTTCTTC.

The gene calls are TRBV28 and TRBJ1-4; D remains unclear. Trimming took 9 bases from V and 7 from J, leaving 6 bases between them. Germline V CDR1 and CDR2: MDHEN, SYDVKM. The CDR3 has 10 amino acids. The CDR3 reads CASSSEKLFF. The CDR3 DNA sequence: TGTGCCAGTTCGAGTGAAAAACTGTTTTTT.